Below are 3 T cell receptor beta chains sequenced from a single sample in a study of CD8 T cells in ankylosing spondylitis. General study results and limits: Seven or eight highly homologous variants formed a TCR beta motif that appeared characteristic of ankylosing spondylitis blood.

Their cognate antigens are unknown. In TCRdb, the 5' RACE reads were re-called with MiXCR into one record per CDR3 protein. This sample has some 840,000 distinct CDR3 sequences, with 12% found just once. The sample consisted of blood, either unsorted or a sorted T cell fraction (not recorded which). The receptors come from a male donor with ankylosing spondylitis.

This clonotype has ten or more counts. V is TRBV7-9 and J is TRBJ1-2; D is ambiguous. Germline values: CDR1 SEHNR, CDR2 FQNEAQ (reference sequence). Trimming stripped 3 bases from V and 12 bases from J, with 11 bases between. The CDR3 is 11 residues long. CDR3 amino acids: CASSFDDEDTF. The DNA for the CDR3 is TGTGCCAGCAGCTTTGACGACGAGGACACCTTC.

This clonotype has more than one count but fewer than ten. The chain uses TRBV28 and TRBJ2-5, with TRBD2 matching over 7 bases. The CDR3 spans 13 residues. The V gene end was trimmed by 6 bases and the J gene end by 4 bases; junction bases not matched to a gene: 5. Germline CDR1 and CDR2: MDHEN and SYDVKM. CDR3 in amino acids: CASRDWEGETQYF. CDR3 coding DNA: TGTGCCAGCAGAGATTGGGAGGGAGAGACCCAGTACTTC.

This clonotype was recorded a few times. V usage is TRBV7-9 and J usage is TRBJ1-4; D may be TRBD1 (5 bases). The germline V gene encodes CDR1 SEHNR and CDR2 FQNEAQ (reference sequence). Trimming took 0 bases from V and 8 from J, leaving 10 bases between them. The CDR3 runs 14 residues. The CDR3, as DNA: TGTGCCAGCAGCTTAGCTCAGGGAGAAGAAAAACTGTTTTTT. Residues: CASSLAQGEEKLFF.